The rows below give T cell receptor beta chains drawn from one sample of a study of cytomegalovirus exposure and HLA in healthy donors. Data came from immunoSEQ multiplex PCR; TCRdb stores just in-frame clones and leaves some out. The table records 170,000 or so clones, about four fifths of them present only once. The specimen sequenced was PBMCs. The receptors here all came from a woman aged 45-65 years in good health and CMV-seropositive. CDR3s include the opening cysteine and the closing phenylalanine or tryptophan. Each record gives: CDR3 protein, CDR3 DNA, clone size, D gene, V gene, J gene. The D gene is left open where the match is weak. A clone size is listed for some rows: how often the clone was seen (once, few, many), or a class if it is expanded.

CDR3aa: CSSSLVSFLGREKHQPQHF
CDR3nt: TGTTCCAGCAGCTTAGTATCTTTCTTGGGCAGGGAAAAGCATCAGCCCCAGCATTTT
abundance: -
d_gene: -
v_gene: TRBV7-9
j_gene: TRBJ1-5

CDR3aa: CASSLYRGMYNTEAFF
CDR3nt: TGTGCCAGCAGCTTATATCGCGGAATGTATAACACTGAAGCTTTCTTT
abundance: once
d_gene: -
v_gene: TRBV7-2
j_gene: TRBJ1-1

CDR3aa: CASSLASGAGANVLTF
CDR3nt: TGCGCCAGCAGCTTGGCCTCAGGGGCTGGGGCCAACGTCCTGACTTTC
abundance: -
d_gene: -
v_gene: TRBV5-1
j_gene: TRBJ2-6

CDR3aa: CASSLAPGDYGYTF
CDR3nt: TGTGCCAGCAGCTTAGCTCCGGGGGACTATGGCTACACCTTC
abundance: -
d_gene: -
v_gene: TRBV11-3
j_gene: TRBJ1-2

CDR3aa: CASSEWVGVVYDQPQHF
CDR3nt: TGTGCCAGCAGTGAATGGGTAGGGGTAGTTTATGATCAGCCCCAGCATTTT
abundance: -
d_gene: -
v_gene: TRBV6-1
j_gene: TRBJ1-5

CDR3aa: CASSLTGTLNTEAFF
CDR3nt: TGTGCCAGCAGTTTGACAGGGACCCTGAACACTGAAGCTTTCTTT
abundance: -
d_gene: TRBD1
v_gene: TRBV28
j_gene: TRBJ1-1

CDR3aa: CASSEGGTNEQYF
CDR3nt: TGTGCCAGCAGTGAGGGGGGGACCAACGAGCAGTACTTC
abundance: few
d_gene: TRBD2
v_gene: TRBV6-1
j_gene: TRBJ2-7

CDR3aa: CAWDGDRAQTQYF
CDR3nt: TGTGCCTGGGACGGAGACAGGGCGCAGACCCAGTACTTC
abundance: once
d_gene: TRBD1
v_gene: TRBV30
j_gene: TRBJ2-5

CDR3aa: CASSTNSPGEAYEQYF
CDR3nt: TGTGCCAGCAGCACTAACTCGCCCGGTGAGGCCTACGAGCAGTACTTC
abundance: -
d_gene: -
v_gene: TRBV7-9
j_gene: TRBJ2-7

CDR3aa: CASSAAGTTTDTQYF
CDR3nt: TGTGCCAGTAGTGCAGCCGGGACTACCACAGATACGCAGTATTTT
abundance: -
d_gene: TRBD2
v_gene: TRBV19
j_gene: TRBJ2-3

CDR3aa: CASSSPGLAGGRDTQYF
CDR3nt: TGTGCCAGCAGCTCCCCGGGACTAGCGGGGGGGCGGGATACGCAGTATTTT
abundance: -
d_gene: TRBD2
v_gene: TRBV7-2
j_gene: TRBJ2-3

CDR3aa: CASSLDSPAKNIQYF
CDR3nt: TGTGCCAGCAGCTTAGACAGTCCAGCCAAAAACATTCAGTACTTC
abundance: -
d_gene: -
v_gene: TRBV7-9
j_gene: TRBJ2-4

CDR3aa: CASSVSGGGNNEQFF
CDR3nt: TGTGCCAGCAGCGTATCGGGGGGGGGAAACAATGAGCAGTTCTTC
abundance: -
d_gene: TRBD2
v_gene: TRBV9
j_gene: TRBJ2-1

CDR3aa: CASSLGHGYEQYF
CDR3nt: TGCGCCAGCAGCTTGGGACACGGCTACGAGCAGTACTTC
abundance: -
d_gene: -
v_gene: TRBV5-1
j_gene: TRBJ2-7

CDR3aa: CASSDRVEGYTF
CDR3nt: TGTGCCAGCAGCGACAGGGTAGAGGGCTACACCTTC
abundance: -
d_gene: TRBD1
v_gene: TRBV7-2
j_gene: TRBJ1-2

CDR3aa: CASSQELTSGIYNEQFF
CDR3nt: TGTGCCAGCAGCCAAGAACTTACTAGCGGGATCTACAATGAGCAGTTCTTC
abundance: -
d_gene: TRBD2
v_gene: TRBV4-2
j_gene: TRBJ2-1

CDR3aa: CSVPTSGSYNEQFF
CDR3nt: TGCAGCGTTCCGACTAGCGGGAGCTACAATGAGCAGTTCTTC
abundance: once
d_gene: TRBD2
v_gene: TRBV29-1
j_gene: TRBJ2-1

CDR3aa: CASSLTVDRGDEQYF
CDR3nt: TGTGCCAGCAGCCTCACCGTGGACAGGGGAGATGAGCAGTACTTC
abundance: -
d_gene: TRBD1
v_gene: TRBV5-5
j_gene: TRBJ2-7

CDR3aa: CASSSGLRNEQFF
CDR3nt: TGTGCCAGCAGTAGCGGACTGCGCAATGAGCAGTTCTTC
abundance: -
d_gene: -
v_gene: TRBV7-2
j_gene: TRBJ2-1

CDR3aa: CASGVTGDGIQYF
CDR3nt: TGTGCCAGCGGAGTGACCGGAGACGGCATTCAGTACTTC
abundance: -
d_gene: -
v_gene: TRBV9
j_gene: TRBJ2-4

CDR3aa: CASSDRGQGDTQYF
CDR3nt: TGTGCCAGCAGTGATAGGGGGCAGGGAGATACGCAGTATTTT
abundance: -
d_gene: TRBD1
v_gene: TRBV2
j_gene: TRBJ2-3

CDR3aa: CASGWRGSNGYTF
CDR3nt: TGTGCCAGCGGCTGGAGGGGTAGTAATGGCTACACCTTC
abundance: -
d_gene: -
v_gene: TRBV6-1
j_gene: TRBJ1-2

CDR3aa: CASSLPLDRPSYEQYF
CDR3nt: TGTGCCAGCAGTTTACCCCTAGACAGACCCTCCTACGAGCAGTACTTC
abundance: -
d_gene: -
v_gene: TRBV28
j_gene: TRBJ2-7